This is a list of T cell receptor beta chains from one sample in a study of T cell responses to AZD1222 COVID-19 vaccine. The assay was immunoSEQ multiplex PCR, and TCRdb's table has in-frame clones only and misses some. The sample lists more than 85,000 clones; 80% to 90% were seen once. Here the sequenced sample was peripheral blood, taken on day 0 of AZD1222 vaccination. The receptors were gathered from an adult in good health. Both conserved end residues are part of each CDR3. A D gene is named only where the DNA matches it firmly. Only part of the rows carry a size: once, few, many, or a class if the clone is expanded.

few TRBJ1-1 TRBV5-1 TRBD1 CASSLGTGGNTEAFF TGCGCCAGCAGCTTGGGTACAGGGGGGAACACTGAAGCTTTCTTT
- TRBJ2-3 TRBV28 TRBD2 CASSFWAGGIGDTQYF TGTGCCAGCAGTTTTTGGGCGGGAGGGATTGGAGATACGCAGTATTTT
- TRBJ1-1 TRBV27 - CASSLSQENTEAFF TGTGCCAGCAGTTTGTCCCAAGAGAACACTGAAGCTTTCTTT
- TRBJ2-7 TRBV7-3 - CASSLGVWGAYEQYF TGTGCCAGCAGCTTAGGGGTCTGGGGTGCCTACGAGCAGTACTTC
once TRBJ1-3 TRBV5-1 - CASSFSGFDTIYF TGCGCCAGCAGCTTCTCGGGGTTTGACACCATATATTTT
once TRBJ2-7 TRBV28 TRBD1 CASSPGQGPEQYF TGTGCCAGCAGCCCGGGACAGGGACCCGAGCAGTACTTC
- TRBJ2-1 TRBV28 TRBD2 CASSGRVAGSYNEQFF TGTGCCAGCAGTGGGCGGGTAGCGGGATCCTACAATGAGCAGTTCTTC
- TRBJ2-3 TRBV21-1 - CASSRSGKTTDTQYF TGTGCCAGCAGCCGAAGCGGGAAGACCACAGATACGCAGTATTTT
- TRBJ1-4 TRBV29-1 - CSVAVRAYATNEKLFF TGCAGCGTTGCCGTCAGGGCCTATGCAACTAATGAAAAACTGTTTTTT
- TRBJ2-7 TRBV6-2/TRBV6-3 TRBD2 CASSDPFSGQRYEQYF TGTGCCAGCAGTGACCCTTTTAGCGGGCAGCGGTACGAGCAGTACTTC
- TRBJ1-2 TRBV29-1 - CSAGDKWGYTF TGCAGCGCTGGGGACAAGTGGGGCTACACCTTC
- TRBJ2-7 TRBV7-9 TRBD2 CASSSTREWDEQYF TGTGCCAGCAGCTCCACGCGGGAGTGGGACGAGCAGTACTTC